Following are 19 T cell receptor beta chains from one sample sequenced in a study of breast tumors, draining lymph nodes, adjacent tissues. Each CDR3 protein is one row after TCRdb ran MiXCR on the multiplex PCR reads. The table has roughly 70,000 distinct CDR3 sequences, roughly 44% seen once. Material: breast tumor tissue. The origin of the receptors is a female donor with breast cancer. Some clones in this sample may be carry-over from other donors' samples.

This clonotype was seen ten or more times. V gene TRBV7-8 combines with J gene TRBJ2-7; no reliable D call. Germline V gene data show CDR1 as SGHVS and CDR2 as FQNEAQ. The V gene lost 1 base and the J gene lost 2 bases, with 18 bases spanning the gap. The CDR3 is 17 residues long. The chain's CDR3 is CASSLEPGSTKAYEQYF. The CDR3 region has the DNA TGTGCCAGCAGCTTAGAACCTGGTTCCACGAAGGCCTACGAGCAGTACTTC.

J is TRBJ2-7 and V is TRBV7-2; 7 nucleotides agree with TRBD2. V lost 0 bases to trimming and J lost 1 base; unmatched junction nucleotides: 3. In germline, CDR1 is SGHTA, CDR2 FQGNSA. The CDR3 covers 15 residues. CDR3 in DNA: TGTGCCAGCAGCTTAGCGGGGGGGGTGTCCTACGAGCAGTACTTC. The encoded protein is CASSLAGGVSYEQYF. Based on the CDR3 plus reference TRBV7-2 and TRBJ2-7, the full variable domain is GAGVSQSPSNKVTEKGKDVELRCDPISGHTALYWYRQSLGQGLEFLIYFQGNSAPDKSGLPSDRFSAERTGGSVSTLTIQRTQQEDSAVYLCASSLAGGVSYEQYFGPGTRLTVT.

This clonotype came up many times. No conserved phenylalanine or tryptophan ends this CDR3, so it is likely a read error. J is TRBJ1-2 and V is TRBV7-2; 9 bases match TRBD1. V trimming: 2 bases; J trimming: 8 bases; junction bases outside the gene matches: 9. The CDR3 runs 15 residues. CDR1 and CDR2 from the germline V gene are SGHTA and FQGNSA. The CDR3 region has the DNA TGTGCCAGCAGCTTATATCTGGACAGGGGTTTAGGCTACACCCTC. Its protein product is CASSLYLDRGLGYTL.

Concerning this clonotype: This may be a read error, as it is one base from a much larger clone. The chain carries TRBV5-8 and TRBJ2-7, with D possibly TRBD2 on 6 matching bases. Trimming shortened V by 1 base and J by 3 bases, and 14 bases separated the two germline ends. Germline CDR1 SGHTS, CDR2 YDEGEE. This CDR3 contains 15 residues. The CDR3 coding sequence is TGTGCCAGCAGCTTGCGCGTTACCGGGGGCTACGAGCAGTACTTC. Translation gives CASSLRVTGGYEQYF.

V and J are TRBV12-3 or TRBV12-4 and TRBJ2-7, with 10 bases identical to TRBD2. Trimming took 5 bases from V and 4 from J; bases not matched to a gene: 8. CDR3 length equals 15 residues. CDR3 residues: CASSLSGLAAYEQYF. The CDR3 nucleotides read TGTGCCAGCAGTCTCAGCGGACTAGCGGCTTACGAGCAGTACTTC.

Of note for this clonotype: One junction end does not reproduce the germline sequence, and a read error may be involved. The CDR3 coding sequence is TGTGCCAGCAGCTCCCTGGACGGAGCCAATTACCAAGAGCCCCAGTACTTC. Translating gives CASSSLDGANYQEPQYF. The chain joins TRBV7-3 to TRBJ2-5; the D is unclear. Germline lookup yields CDR1 SGHTA and CDR2 FQGTGA. The CDR3 spans 17 residues.

The chain recombines TRBV6-6 with TRBJ2-7; D is undetermined. Germline lookup yields CDR1 MNHNY and CDR2 SVGAGI (reference sequence). The CDR3 has 13 amino acids. Between the trimmed V and J ends, which lost 2 bases and 2 bases, there was a span of 7 bases. The CDR3 DNA reads TGTGCCAGCAGTTACAATGGGGCCTACGAGCAGTACTTC. This translates into CASSYNGAYEQYF.

Many counts were recorded for this clonotype. The rearrangement uses TRBV3-1 and TRBJ2-1; 14 bases map to TRBD2. J gave up 8 bases and V 3 bases, and 3 bases lay outside the gene matches. Germline CDR1 is LGHDT and CDR2 is YNNKEL (reference sequence). The CDR3 totals 15 residues. CDR3: CASSHQGLAGDEQFF. CDR3 DNA: TGTGCCAGCAGCCACCAGGGACTAGCGGGAGATGAGCAGTTCTTC.

This clonotype was seen many times. The chain combines TRBV9 with TRBJ2-3, with 12 bases aligning to TRBD2. CDR1 and CDR2 (germline): SGDLS, YYNGEE. The junction had 9 bases not matched to a gene; V was cut back by 4 bases and J by 6 bases. The CDR3 loop spans 16 amino acids. The CDR3 region is CASSLGTSGSPDTQYF. The DNA of the CDR3 is TGTGCCAGCAGCCTCGGGACTAGCGGGTCCCCGGATACGCAGTATTTT.

For this clonotype: At one end the junction does not follow the germline gene, possibly because of a read error. The chain recombines TRBV7-2 with TRBJ2-2; D is possibly TRBD1 (7 bases). From germline, CDR1 is SGHTA and CDR2 FQGNSA. The CDR3 spans 15 residues. The CDR3 spells CASGQRQGLYGEQFF. In DNA, the CDR3 is TGTGCCAGCGGCCAGAGACAGGGACTGTACGGTGAGCAGTTTTTT.

This chain uses TRBV6-1 with TRBJ2-5, with D unclear. Between the trimmed V and J ends, which lost 5 bases and 4 bases, there was a span of 11 bases. CDR1 MNHNS and CDR2 SASEGT come from the germline V gene. The CDR3 length is 13 residues. The CDR3 reads CASSPLQLETQYF. The CDR3, as DNA: TGTGCCAGCAGTCCCCTCCAGCTAGAGACCCAGTACTTC.

The rearrangement joins TRBV7-8 to TRBJ1-5; possible D gene TRBD2, 5 bases. Near its end, the DNA agrees better with TRBJ2-5, so the J call may be wrong. The CDR3 sequence is 14 residues long. The germline gives CDR1 SGHVS, CDR2 FQNEAQ. Here the CDR3 reads CASSLEASNQPQYF. CDR3 bases: TGTGCCAGCAGCTTAGAGGCTAGCAATCAGCCCCAGTACTTC.

V is TRBV5-4 and J is TRBJ2-3, with 12 bases identical to TRBD1. Trimming cost V 2 bases and J 7 bases; bases outside gene matches: 8. The germline V gene encodes CDR1 SGHNT and CDR2 YYREEE (reference sequence). The CDR3 consists of 16 residues. The CDR3 is CASSLTGTGGLNTQYF. In nucleotides, the CDR3 is TGTGCCAGCAGCTTAACCGGGACAGGGGGCCTGAATACGCAGTATTTT. The entire variable domain, with the rest obtained from reference TRBV5-4 and TRBJ2-3, is as follows: ETGVTQSPTHLIKTRGQQVTLRCSSQSGHNTVSWYQQALGQGPQFIFQYYREEENGRGNFPPRFSGLQFPNYSSELNVNALELDDSALYLCASSLTGTGGLNTQYFGPGTRLTVL.

The table lists this clonotype with many counts. The chain links TRBV6-5 to TRBJ1-6; D remains ambiguous. This CDR3 is built from 12 residues. The V end lost 0 bases, the J end lost 13 bases, and 7 bases lay between the germline ends. Germline assignment: CDR1 MNHEY and CDR2 SVGAGI. The DNA of the CDR3 is TGTGCCAGCAGTTACTCGAGCGGTCCCCTCCACTTT. It translates to CASSYSSGPLHF.

This clonotype came up many times. The chain uses TRBV2 and TRBJ1-5; the D gene is possibly TRBD1 (6 bases). CDR3 size: 15 residues. Germline CDR1 reads SNHLY; CDR2 reads FYNNEI. With 1 base removed from V and 4 bases from J, the gap between germline ends came to 11 bases. The CDR3 nucleotides are TGTGCCAGCAGTGAAGAGGGGACACCGAATCAGCCCCAGCATTTT. Translated, it gives CASSEEGTPNQPQHF.

This sequence joins TRBV2 and TRBJ2-5; D uncertain. Germline CDR1 SNHLY, CDR2 FYNNEI. This CDR3 has 14 amino acids. The germline V and J ends were trimmed by 5 bases and 2 bases, with 12 bases remaining between them. This chain's CDR3 is CASSTQQVQETQYF. CDR3 nucleotide sequence: TGTGCCAGCAGTACCCAACAAGTTCAAGAGACCCAGTACTTC.

This clonotype was observed a few times. The rearrangement links TRBV24-1 to TRBJ2-5, with D tentatively TRBD2 (5 bases). There are 12 residues in the CDR3. Trimming cost V 7 bases and J 7 bases, with 12 bases left between them. Looked up from germline, CDR1 is KGHDR and CDR2 is SFDVKD. As DNA, the CDR3 is TGTGCCACCAGCCCTGCGGCGGGGACCCAGTACTTC. Amino acids: CATSPAAGTQYF.

This clonotype was observed many times. The V and J genes are TRBV7-8 and TRBJ2-2, with 7 bases matching TRBD2. Germline V CDR1 and CDR2: SGHVS, FQNEAQ. The CDR3 is made up of 16 amino acids. V was clipped by 5 bases and J by 2 bases; unmatched bases: 8. CDR3 in DNA: TGTGCCAGCAGCCCCAGCGGGGCAGTTAACACCGGGGAGCTGTTTTTT. This codes for CASSPSGAVNTGELFF. Full variable domain (rest looked up from reference TRBV7-8 and TRBJ2-2): GAGVSQSPRYKVAKRGQDVALRCDPISGHVSLFWYQQALGQGPEFLTYFQNEAQLDKSGLPSDRFFAERPEGSVSTLKIQRTQQEDSAVYLCASSPSGAVNTGELFFGEGSRLTVL.

Only a few counts were recorded for this clonotype. A much larger clone is a single base away; this may be a read error. This chain uses TRBV6-5 with TRBJ2-7; 7 nucleotides align to TRBD2. Per the germline V gene, CDR1 is MNHEY and CDR2 is SVGAGI. The CDR3 length is 13 residues. Trimming took 5 bases from V and 3 from J; bases not matched to a gene: 4. In DNA, the CDR3 is TGTGCCAGCAGTCGCGGGAGTGGCTACGAGCAGTACTTC. It translates to CASSRGSGYEQYF.